A single T cell receptor (beta chain) is shown here with its context. This clone is described as medium-sized (0.01 to 0.1%). Its antigen has not been determined. No quality values exist for individual bases; no much larger clone is one base distant. This entry belongs to a study of T cells after posttransplantation cyclophosphamide (dated by TCRdb to about 2016). The study in broad terms: T cell repertoire reconstitution was tracked by TRB sequencing after myeloablative bone marrow transplantation in which posttransplantation cyclophosphamide was used as GVHD prophylaxis. Antigen receptor sequencing covered samples from some 35 PTCy-treated patients and 16 of their related bone marrow donors. Blood from every one of the roughly 30 PTCy patients who had 1-year posttransplant specimens underwent TRB sequencing. In 3 patients, up to roughly 3 additional blood samples taken between 2 and 5.2 years after transplant also underwent TRB sequencing, as did pretransplant blood from 4 patients. TRA and TRB clonality were tightly correlated in about 10 samples, so subsequent TCR analyses focused on TRB only. Public TRB sequences were checked against a database of over 3,000 sequences associated with responses to pathogens, tumor antigens, self-antigens and alloantigens.

The germline V gene encodes CDR1 SGHRS and CDR2 YFSETQ. The CDR3 covers 17 residues, taking in both the cysteine and the phenylalanine. Just the 51-base CDR3 DNA is kept, in frame starting at base 1. At the junction V is shortened by 4 bases and J by 3 bases, with 17 bases in between. What the work shows at the level of the full study, not this receptor alone: At 1-2 months, donor-recipient similarity was low but rose over the first year, and the later blood repertoires were often dominated by donor CD8+ memory clones. The TRB repertoires of T cells infiltrating skin or GI tract showed only limited overlap with the TRB repertoires of T cells in blood. Across more than 40 patients, TRB clonality was highly associated with recipient CMV seropositivity and CMV reactivation, and diversity in PTCy patients was similar to diversity in CNI/methotrexate controls.

Genomic DNA was the input for TRB sequencing, which was run either with the immunoSEQ assay at survey resolution or with the hsTCRB kit. As for how the authors treated the data: Initial read processing used immunoSEQ software, and repertoire analyses used the LymphoSeq R package. Clonality was calculated as 1 minus normalized Shannon entropy, and the Gini coefficient was also calculated for each TRB dataset. Phenotypes of unsorted samples were inferred by mapping TRB sequences from sorted subsets of the recipient or donor onto unsorted samples of the same recipient. Sourced from immuneACCESS, this table was stored by TCRdb with only in-frame sequences that have V and J called. A share of the clones is absent; for the studies checked, an unresolved V gene accounts for under half, and the remainder has no known explanation. V and J calls and clone size are given by that table; D and trimming were obtained from the DNA. This sample holds around 2,800 clones in total, without any singletons. Jointly, the top ten make up about 9.4% of the sample.

The treatment or condition label, as the study defines it: high-dose cyclophosphamide on days +3 and +4 as single-agent GVHD prophylaxis. PTCy patients received busulfan and fludarabine conditioning, a related or unrelated marrow graft, and cyclophosphamide on days +3 and +4. PTCy-treated patients were drawn from a prospective multi-institutional clinical trial. Peripheral blood and bone marrow mononuclear cells were isolated by Ficoll-Hypaque density centrifugation and cryopreserved. Sequenced material: PBMCs, taken after allogeneic stem cell transplant with posttransplant cyclophosphamide. This receptor was identified in a male patient between 60 and 69 years old who received an allogeneic stem cell transplant from a related donor and was CMV-positive. A transplant means some T cells may be of graft donor rather than patient origin. The rearrangement joined TRBV5-1 to TRBJ1-6; the D gene assignment is ambiguous. The base sequence is TGCGCCAGCAGCGGCGGGCCGCAAGGGAGCTATAATTCACCCCTCCACTTT. It translates as CASSGGPQGSYNSPLHF.